This TCR beta chain derives from a study of OX40 agonist ivuxolimab in advanced cancers. Across the study: Patients were treated with ivuxolimab, an agonistic anti-OX40 (CD134) antibody.

Using immunoSEQ multiplex PCR, the repertoire was profiled, and TCRdb retains in-frame clones only, with some absent. The sample shows more than 55,000 clones, under 85% of them seen only once. To note about this clone: Its antigen is undetermined.

Points from the study as a whole: Among expanded peripheral T cells, antigen specificity went undetermined.

CDR1 is SGHTA and CDR2 is FQGTGA in the germline V gene. The CDR3 is 15 residues long. Trimming stripped 6 bases from V and 0 bases from J, with 13 bases between. Here the sequenced sample was CD4+ or CD8+ T cells sorted from blood, taken in a trial of the OX40 agonist ivuxolimab. The genes are TRBV7-3 and TRBJ2-3; possibly TRBD2 for D (5 bases). The source of this sequence is an adult with an advanced solid tumor such as melanoma, head and neck, liver or kidney cancer. CDR3 DNA: TGTGCCAGCAGTCCGCACCGGGAAAGCACAGATACGCAGTATTTT. Translating gives CASSPHRESTDTQYF. Together with reference TRBV7-3 and TRBJ2-3, the CDR3 gives the full variable domain: GAGVSQTPSNKVTEKGKYVELRCDPISGHTALYWYRQSLGQGPEFLIYFQGTGAADDSGLPNDRFFAVRPEGSVSTLKIQRTERGDSAVYLCASSPHRESTDTQYFGPGTRLTVL.